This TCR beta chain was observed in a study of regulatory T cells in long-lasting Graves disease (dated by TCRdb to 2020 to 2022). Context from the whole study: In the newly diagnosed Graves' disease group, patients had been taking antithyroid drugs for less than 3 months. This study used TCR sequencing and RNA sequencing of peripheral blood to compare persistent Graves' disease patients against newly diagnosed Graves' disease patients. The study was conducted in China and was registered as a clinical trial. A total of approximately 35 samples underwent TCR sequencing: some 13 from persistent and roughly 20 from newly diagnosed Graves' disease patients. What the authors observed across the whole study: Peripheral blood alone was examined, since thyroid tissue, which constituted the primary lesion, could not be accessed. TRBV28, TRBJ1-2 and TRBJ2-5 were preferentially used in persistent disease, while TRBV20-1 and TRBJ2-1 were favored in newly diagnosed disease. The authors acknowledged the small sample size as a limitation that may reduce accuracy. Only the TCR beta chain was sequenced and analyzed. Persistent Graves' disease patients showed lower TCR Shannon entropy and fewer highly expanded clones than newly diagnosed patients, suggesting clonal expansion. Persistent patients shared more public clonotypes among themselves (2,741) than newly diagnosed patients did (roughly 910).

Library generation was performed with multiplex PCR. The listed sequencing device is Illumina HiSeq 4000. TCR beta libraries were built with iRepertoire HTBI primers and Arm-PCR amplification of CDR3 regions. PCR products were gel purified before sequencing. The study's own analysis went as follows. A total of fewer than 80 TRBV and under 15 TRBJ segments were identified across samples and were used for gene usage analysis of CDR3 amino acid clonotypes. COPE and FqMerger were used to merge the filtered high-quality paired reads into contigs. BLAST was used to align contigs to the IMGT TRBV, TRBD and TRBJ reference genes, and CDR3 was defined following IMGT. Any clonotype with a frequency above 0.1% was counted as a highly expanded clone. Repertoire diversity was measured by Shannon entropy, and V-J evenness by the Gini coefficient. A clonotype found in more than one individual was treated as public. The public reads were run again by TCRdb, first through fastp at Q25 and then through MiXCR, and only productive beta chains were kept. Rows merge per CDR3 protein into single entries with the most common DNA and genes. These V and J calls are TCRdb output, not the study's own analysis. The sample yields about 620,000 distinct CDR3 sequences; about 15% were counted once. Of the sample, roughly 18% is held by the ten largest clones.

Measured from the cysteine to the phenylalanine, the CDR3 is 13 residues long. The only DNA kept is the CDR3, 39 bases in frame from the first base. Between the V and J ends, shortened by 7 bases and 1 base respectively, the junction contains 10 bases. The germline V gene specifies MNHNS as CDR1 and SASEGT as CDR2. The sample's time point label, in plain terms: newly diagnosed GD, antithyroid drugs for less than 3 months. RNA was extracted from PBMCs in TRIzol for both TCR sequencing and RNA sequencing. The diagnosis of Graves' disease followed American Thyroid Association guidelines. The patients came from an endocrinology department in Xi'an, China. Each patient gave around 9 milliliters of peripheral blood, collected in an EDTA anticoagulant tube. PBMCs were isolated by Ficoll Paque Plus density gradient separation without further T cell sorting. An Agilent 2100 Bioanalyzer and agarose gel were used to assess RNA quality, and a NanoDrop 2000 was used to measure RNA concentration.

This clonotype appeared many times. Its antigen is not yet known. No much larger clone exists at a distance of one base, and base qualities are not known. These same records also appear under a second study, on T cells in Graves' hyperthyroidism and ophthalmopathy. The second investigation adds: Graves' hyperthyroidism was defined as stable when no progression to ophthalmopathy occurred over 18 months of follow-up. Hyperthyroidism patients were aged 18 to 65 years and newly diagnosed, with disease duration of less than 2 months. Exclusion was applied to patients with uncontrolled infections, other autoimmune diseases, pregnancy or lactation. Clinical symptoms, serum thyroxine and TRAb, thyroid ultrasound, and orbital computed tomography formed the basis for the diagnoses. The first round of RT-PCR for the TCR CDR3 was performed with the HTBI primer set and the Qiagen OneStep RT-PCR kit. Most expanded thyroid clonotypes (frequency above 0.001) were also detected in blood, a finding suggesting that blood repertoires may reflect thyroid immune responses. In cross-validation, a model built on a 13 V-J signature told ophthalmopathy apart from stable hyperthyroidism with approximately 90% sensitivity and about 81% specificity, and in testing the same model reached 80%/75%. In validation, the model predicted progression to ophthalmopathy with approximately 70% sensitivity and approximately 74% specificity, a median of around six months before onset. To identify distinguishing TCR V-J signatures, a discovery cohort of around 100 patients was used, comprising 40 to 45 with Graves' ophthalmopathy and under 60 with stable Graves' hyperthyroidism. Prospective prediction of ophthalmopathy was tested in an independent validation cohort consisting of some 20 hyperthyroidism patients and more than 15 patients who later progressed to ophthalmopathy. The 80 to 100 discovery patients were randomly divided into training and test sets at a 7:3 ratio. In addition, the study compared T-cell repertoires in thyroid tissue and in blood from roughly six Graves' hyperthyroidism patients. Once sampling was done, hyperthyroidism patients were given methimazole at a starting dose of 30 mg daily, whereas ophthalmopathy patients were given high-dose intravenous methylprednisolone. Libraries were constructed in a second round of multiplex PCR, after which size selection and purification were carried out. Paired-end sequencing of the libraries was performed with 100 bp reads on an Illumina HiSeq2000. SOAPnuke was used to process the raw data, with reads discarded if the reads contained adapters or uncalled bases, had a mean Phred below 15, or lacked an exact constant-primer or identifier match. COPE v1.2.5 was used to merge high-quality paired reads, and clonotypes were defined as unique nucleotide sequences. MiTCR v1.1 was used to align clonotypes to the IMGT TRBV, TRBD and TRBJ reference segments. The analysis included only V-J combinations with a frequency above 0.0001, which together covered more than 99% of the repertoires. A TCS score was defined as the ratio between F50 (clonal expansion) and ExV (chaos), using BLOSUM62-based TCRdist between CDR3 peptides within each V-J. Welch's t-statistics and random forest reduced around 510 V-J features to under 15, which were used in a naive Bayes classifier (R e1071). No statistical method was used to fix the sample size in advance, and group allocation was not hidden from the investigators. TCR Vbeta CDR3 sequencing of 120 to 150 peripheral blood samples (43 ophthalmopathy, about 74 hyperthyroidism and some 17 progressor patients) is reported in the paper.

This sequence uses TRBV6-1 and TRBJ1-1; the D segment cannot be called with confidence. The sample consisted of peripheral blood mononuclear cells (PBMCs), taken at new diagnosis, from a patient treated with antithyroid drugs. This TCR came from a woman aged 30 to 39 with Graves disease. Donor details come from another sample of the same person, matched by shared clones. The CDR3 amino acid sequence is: CASIKFQNTEAFF. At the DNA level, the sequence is TGTGCCAGCATAAAGTTCCAGAACACTGAAGCTTTCTTT.